Ten or more counts support the clone carrying this T cell receptor (beta chain). Its antigen is still unknown. The data were obtained in a study of T cells in Graves' hyperthyroidism and ophthalmopathy. Study-level findings and limits: Blood held most thyroid clonotypes expanded above 0.001 frequency. In validation, the model predicted ophthalmopathy. These predictions came a median about 6.5 months before onset.

CDR3 length equals 15 residues. V trimming: 5 bases; J trimming: 4 bases; junction bases outside the gene matches: 9. CDR1 is MDHEN, CDR2 SYDVKM, per germline. Authors of the study amplified TCR beta CDR3 regions from RNA transcripts. First-round RT-PCR of the TCR CDR3 relied on the HTBI primer set. TCRdb reprocessed the multiplex PCR reads via MiXCR and lists one record per CDR3 protein. The table includes hundreds of thousands of distinct CDR3 sequences, roughly 14% detected once. A Clinical Activity Score of at least 3, a NOSPECS grade of at least 4 and a duration under 3 months were recorded in the ophthalmopathy patients. Clinical symptoms, serum thyroxine and TRAb, thyroid ultrasound and orbital computed tomography were used for the diagnoses.

The material sequenced was blood. The chain joins TRBV28 to TRBJ2-7, with TRBD1 identical over 9 bases. The TCR comes from a woman between 40 and 55 years old with Graves' ophthalmopathy. The CDR3 protein is CASSPGTGPKYEQYF. The DNA of the CDR3 is TGTGCCAGCAGTCCCGGGACAGGGCCGAAGTACGAGCAGTACTTC.